This entry lists 28 T cell receptor beta chains sequenced from one sample in a study of T cells after yellow fever vaccination. TCRdb reprocessed the 5' RACE reads via MiXCR and lists one record per CDR3 protein. In the table there are around 340,000 distinct CDR3 sequences, more than 8.5% of which are singletons. The material was PBMCs, obtained on the day of the first yellow fever vaccination. Receptors were obtained from a man aged 18 to 30 who received the YFV17D yellow fever vaccine.

This chain connects TRBV24-1 to TRBJ2-4; 8 bases match TRBD1. CDR1 is KGHDR and CDR2 is SFDVKD in the germline V gene. V lost 4 bases to trimming and J lost 0 bases; unmatched junction nucleotides: 7. The CDR3 length is 17 residues. CDR3: CATSDLGQGTAKNIQYF. The DNA of the CDR3 is TGTGCCACCAGTGACCTTGGACAGGGCACAGCCAAAAACATTCAGTACTTC.

The chain joins TRBV29-1 to TRBJ2-7; D might be TRBD1 (6 bases). V lost 4 bases, J lost 0 bases, and 10 bases lay in between. Germline V gene data show CDR1 as SQVTM and CDR2 as ANQGSEA. The CDR3 covers 13 residues. CDR3: CSVGGHHSYEQYV. CDR3 nucleotide sequence: TGCAGCGTTGGGGGACACCACTCCTACGAGCAGTACGTC.

This chain uses TRBV12-3 or TRBV12-4 with TRBJ2-1, with TRBD2 matching over 13 bases. The CDR3 runs to 16 residues. J gave up 11 bases and V 6 bases, and 13 bases lay outside the gene matches. The CDR3 nucleotides read TGTGCCAGCAGACGAAAAGATCTGGGACTAGCGGGGCAGCAGTTCTTC. This codes for CASRRKDLGLAGQQFF.

This clonotype was seen at least ten times. V gene TRBV27 combines with J gene TRBJ2-2; 11 positions agree with TRBD2. CDR3 length: 16 amino acids. The germline V gene has CDR1 MNHEY and CDR2 SMNVEV (reference sequence). Trimming at V came to 7 bases and at J to 4 bases, leaving 8 bases not matched to a gene. The CDR3 loop is CASKGSGGASTGELFF. The CDR3 bases are TGTGCCAGCAAAGGTAGCGGGGGGGCCAGCACCGGGGAGCTGTTTTTT.

This clonotype was seen a handful of times. The CDR3 protein is CATSMSRVPYEQYV. CDR3 nucleotides: TGTGCCACCAGCATGAGCAGGGTCCCCTACGAGCAGTACGTC. V usage is TRBV15 and J usage is TRBJ2-7, with D perhaps matching TRBD1 (5 bases). CDR1 LNHNV and CDR2 YYDKDF come from the germline V gene (reference sequence). The V gene lost 4 bases and the J gene lost 2 bases, with 12 bases spanning the gap. The CDR3 consists of 14 residues.

This clonotype was found many times. The J gene is TRBJ2-4, the V gene TRBV7-2; 7 bases fit TRBD2. CDR3 length: 15 amino acids. Germline V gene data show CDR1 as SGHTA and CDR2 as FQGNSA. The V gene end was trimmed by 0 bases and the J gene end by 4 bases; junction bases not matched to a gene: 3. The CDR3 DNA reads TGTGCCAGCAGCTTAGCCGGGACTAAAAAAAACATTCAGTACTTC. Protein: CASSLAGTKKNIQYF.

This clonotype was recorded a few times. The rearrangement joins TRBV5-4 to TRBJ2-7; D possibly corresponds to TRBD2 (5 bases). The CDR3 runs 14 residues. V lost 0 bases and J lost 2, with 9 bases in between. Germline values: CDR1 SGHNT, CDR2 YYREEE (reference sequence). CDR3 in amino acids: CASSLDPGTYEQYF. In DNA, the CDR3 is TGTGCCAGCAGCTTGGACCCCGGGACCTACGAGCAGTACTTC.

The chain couples TRBV2 to TRBJ1-2, with no clear D. V lost 7 bases to trimming and J lost 4 bases, with 16 bases between them. The germline V gene has CDR1 SNHLY and CDR2 FYNNEI. This CDR3 has 14 residues. CDR3 protein: CASKSGGLFYGYTF. The CDR3 DNA is TGTGCCAGCAAGTCAGGAGGGCTATTCTATGGCTACACCTTC.

Concerning this clonotype itself: A much larger clone is a single base away; this may be a read error. This chain uses TRBV6-5 with TRBJ2-3, with TRBD1 identical over 8 bases. The CDR3 length is 15 residues. Germline CDR1 reads MNHEY; CDR2 reads SVGAGI. CDR3 loop: CASSLHRGSTETQYF. Written as DNA, the CDR3 is TGTGCCAGCAGTTTGCACAGGGGGAGCACAGAGACGCAGTATTTT.

This clonotype showed up many times. J is TRBJ2-2 and V is TRBV11-1; D is uncertain. Germline assignment: CDR1 SGHAT and CDR2 FQDESV (reference sequence). The CDR3 covers 20 residues. The V end was cut by 5 bases, the J end by 2 bases, with 27 bases between. The CDR3, as DNA: TGTGCCAGCAGCCCCCTCCCCGGGTCCTGGCTCGCAGGCAACACCGGGGAGCTGTTTTTT. As protein: CASSPLPGSWLAGNTGELFF.

This clonotype was seen a few times. The V and J genes are TRBV5-1 and TRBJ2-3; 10 positions match TRBD2. Germline assignment: CDR1 SGHRS and CDR2 YFSETQ. The CDR3 sequence is 17 residues long. V lost 7 bases, J lost 4 bases, and 15 bases stayed unmatched. The CDR3 bases are TGCGCCAGCGGGGCAGCGGGGGGGCCTTGGGAGTCAGATACGCAGTATTTT. Amino acids: CASGAAGGPWESDTQYF. The full variable domain, rest sourced from reference TRBV5-1 and TRBJ2-3, is KAGVTQTPRYLIKTRGQQVTLSCSPISGHRSVSWYQQTPGQGLQFLFEYFSETQRNKGNFPGRFSGRQFSNSRSEMNVSTLELGDSALYLCASGAAGGPWESDTQYFGPGTRLTVL.

This clonotype was counted many times. The chain links TRBV7-2 to TRBJ2-3, with 9 positions matching TRBD2. The germline CDR1 and CDR2 sequences are SGHTA and FQGNSA. CDR3 size: 15 residues. V lost 1 base, J lost 6 bases, and 5 bases stayed unmatched. CDR3 in DNA: TGTGCCAGCAGCTTAGTAGCGGGGGCTGGGGATACGCAGTATTTT. Its translation: CASSLVAGAGDTQYF. Variable domain in full (rest from reference TRBV7-2 and TRBJ2-3): GAGVSQSPSNKVTEKGKDVELRCDPISGHTALYWYRQSLGQGLEFLIYFQGNSAPDKSGLPSDRFSAERTGGSVSTLTIQRTQQEDSAVYLCASSLVAGAGDTQYFGPGTRLTVL.

A few counts support this clonotype. This rearrangement joins TRBV4-2 to TRBJ2-5; D may be TRBD1 (5 bases). CDR1 LGHNA and CDR2 YNFKEQ come from the germline V gene. This CDR3 has 17 amino acids. V lost 0 bases to trimming and J lost 2 bases, with 16 bases between them. The CDR3 DNA reads as TGTGCCAGCAGCCAAGATAATGATCCTAGGGGACAAGAGACCCAGTACTTC. It yields the protein CASSQDNDPRGQETQYF.

The table lists this clonotype with a few counts. The J gene is TRBJ1-3, the V gene TRBV30; no clear D gene. Germline V gene data show CDR1 as GTSNPN and CDR2 as SVGIG (reference sequence). The CDR3 consists of 13 residues. With 0 bases removed from V and 4 bases from J, the gap between germline ends came to 7 bases. CDR3 protein: CAWSVTEGNTIYF. DNA of the CDR3: TGTGCCTGGAGTGTCACTGAAGGAAACACCATATATTTT. Together with reference TRBV30 and TRBJ1-3, the CDR3 gives the full variable domain: SQTIHQWPATLVQPVGSPLSLECTVEGTSNPNLYWYRQAAGRGLQLLFYSVGIGQISSEVPQNLSASRPQDRQFILSSKKLLLSDSGFYLCAWSVTEGNTIYFGEGSWLTVV.

This rearrangement joins TRBV4-2 to TRBJ2-5; 9 bases match TRBD2. The V and J ends lost 1 base and 1 base, in that order; junction bases with no gene match: 4. Looked up from germline, CDR1 is LGHNA and CDR2 is YNFKEQ. This CDR3 is built from 16 residues. This CDR3 reads CASSQAGSGGQETQYF. The CDR3 DNA is TGTGCCAGCAGCCAAGCGGGTAGCGGGGGCCAAGAGACCCAGTACTTC.

The sample holds a few counts of this clonotype. The chain couples TRBV7-9 to TRBJ1-3, with 8 bases aligning to TRBD1. The V gene end was trimmed by 8 bases and the J gene end by 0 bases; junction bases not matched to a gene: 9. CDR3 length: 16 amino acids. Germline-derived CDR1 and CDR2 are SEHNR and FQNEAQ (reference sequence). The CDR3 reads CASALGQALSGNTIYF. CDR3 nucleotides: TGTGCCAGCGCTTTGGGACAGGCCCTCTCTGGAAACACCATATATTTT.

V is TRBV4-2 and J is TRBJ2-5; 8 bases agree with TRBD1. CDR3 length: 17 residues. CDR1 and CDR2 from the germline V gene are LGHNA and YNFKEQ. V was clipped by 0 bases and J by 5 bases; unmatched bases: 11. In nucleotides, the CDR3 is TGTGCCAGCAGCCAAGAAGGACAGGGATGGGTCTCGGAGACCCAGTACTTC. Translation: CASSQEGQGWVSETQYF.

The sample holds a few counts of this clonotype. The chain uses TRBV4-1 and TRBJ1-6; D gene uncertain. The CDR3 spans 15 residues. Germline lookup yields CDR1 MGHRA and CDR2 YSYEKL. Trimming stripped 2 bases from V and 5 bases from J, with 10 bases between. The CDR3 bases are TGCGCCAGCAGCCAAAGCAGAGCCAATAATTCACCCCTCCACTTT. Translated: CASSQSRANNSPLHF.

This clonotype was counted between two and nine times. The genes are TRBV5-1 and TRBJ1-2; the D gene is possibly TRBD1 (6 bases). In germline, CDR1 is SGHRS, CDR2 YFSETQ. This CDR3 region has 15 residues. V lost 0 bases, J lost 3 bases, and 12 bases lay in between. The CDR3 bases are TGCGCCAGCAGCTTGGGACTAACAGGGTACTATGGCTACACCTTC. It is translated as CASSLGLTGYYGYTF.

The chain employs TRBV18 and TRBJ2-3; the match to TRBD1 covers 8 bases. CDR1 and CDR2 from the germline V gene are KGHSH and LQKENI. This CDR3 is built from 16 residues. The trim removed 2 bases at V and 1 base at J, leaving 5 bases unmatched. CDR3 bases: TGTGCCAGCTCACCATCCGGGACAGGCCGCACAGATACGCAGTATTTT. Protein sequence: CASSPSGTGRTDTQYF.

This clonotype was counted many times. This rearrangement joins TRBV29-1 to TRBJ2-7; 9 nucleotides align to TRBD1. CDR3 length: 13 amino acids. Germline V CDR1 and CDR2: SQVTM, ANQGSEA. V trimming: 5 bases; J trimming: 0 bases; junction bases outside the gene matches: 2. CDR3 DNA: TGCAGCGTTACGGGACAGGGCTCCTACGAGCAGTACTTC. Translating gives CSVTGQGSYEQYF.

The chain joins TRBV7-2 to TRBJ1-2; D perhaps matches TRBD1 (5 bases). The CDR3 covers 14 residues. Per the germline V gene, CDR1 is SGHTA and CDR2 is FQGNSA. Trimming took 5 bases from V and 4 from J, leaving 14 bases between them. The CDR3 reads CASSPGPTLYGYTF. CDR3 in DNA: TGTGCCAGCAGCCCAGGGCCCACACTCTATGGCTACACCTTC. The variable domain in full, completed from reference TRBV7-2 and TRBJ1-2, reads GAGVSQSPSNKVTEKGKDVELRCDPISGHTALYWYRQSLGQGLEFLIYFQGNSAPDKSGLPSDRFSAERTGGSVSTLTIQRTQQEDSAVYLCASSPGPTLYGYTFGSGTRLTVV.

This clonotype has a count of ten or more. A read error may account for a junction end that differs from germline. The chain couples TRBV6-5 to TRBJ2-4; D call uncertain. CDR1 is MNHEY, CDR2 SVGAGI, per germline. There are 16 residues in the CDR3. The CDR3 loop reads CASSYLLSVSVNTQYF. The CDR3 DNA reads TGTGCCAGCAGTTACCTGTTATCGGTCTCCGTGAACACTCAGTACTTC.

The gene calls are TRBV10-3 and TRBJ2-1, with TRBD2 identical over 7 bases. This CDR3 comprises 14 residues. Germline CDR1 reads ENHRY; CDR2 reads SYGVKD. V was clipped by 6 bases and J by 6 bases; unmatched bases: 8. CDR3 sequence reads: CAIRERGLGNEQFF. The CDR3, as DNA: TGTGCCATCAGGGAGCGGGGCCTCGGCAATGAGCAGTTCTTC.

V gene TRBV6-2 or TRBV6-3 combines with J gene TRBJ1-5; TRBD1 is a possible D gene (5 bases). Germline CDR1 is MNHEY and CDR2 is SVGEGT. The CDR3 consists of 14 residues. The germline V and J ends were trimmed by 6 bases and 3 bases, with 12 bases remaining between them. The CDR3 protein is CASRPKGINQPQHF. The CDR3, as DNA: TGTGCCAGCAGACCTAAGGGGATCAATCAGCCCCAGCATTTT.

The table lists this clonotype with a few counts. The V gene is TRBV7-9, the J gene TRBJ2-7; D not resolved. V shed 6 bases and J shed 2 bases, with 8 bases lying between them. The CDR3 contains 12 residues. CDR1 is SEHNR and CDR2 is FQNEAQ in the germline V gene (reference sequence). The CDR3 is CASRHGPYEQYF. In nucleotides, the CDR3 is TGTGCCAGCAGGCACGGCCCCTACGAGCAGTACTTC. The variable domain in full, with the rest retrieved from reference TRBV7-9 and TRBJ2-7, is DTGVSQNPRHKITKRGQNVTFRCDPISEHNRLYWYRQTLGQGPEFLTYFQNEAQLEKSRLLSDRFSAERPKGSFSTLEIQRTEQGDSAMYLCASRHGPYEQYFGPGTRLTVT.

The table lists this clonotype with a few counts. V and J are TRBV27 and TRBJ2-5; TRBD2 matches at 10 bases. CDR3 size: 15 residues. Germline V lookup: CDR1 MNHEY, CDR2 SMNVEV (reference sequence). With 5 bases clipped from V and 4 bases from J, the junction kept 7 bases outside the gene matches. The DNA of the CDR3 is TGTGCCAGCAGTCAACGAGCGGGGGGGGGAGAGACCCAGTACTTC. Translation: CASSQRAGGGETQYF.

This clonotype was counted a few times. V gene TRBV5-1 combines with J gene TRBJ1-5; D not certain. The CDR3 spans 15 residues. The ends were cut back, 1 base at V and 3 bases at J, with 11 bases in the middle. Germline-derived CDR1 and CDR2 are SGHRS and YFSETQ. CDR3 nucleotide sequence: TGCGCCAGCAGCTTGTCGGGGAGTGACAATCAGCCCCAGCATTTT. It codes for CASSLSGSDNQPQHF. Drawing the rest from reference TRBV5-1 and TRBJ1-5, the complete variable domain is KAGVTQTPRYLIKTRGQQVTLSCSPISGHRSVSWYQQTPGQGLQFLFEYFSETQRNKGNFPGRFSGRQFSNSRSEMNVSTLELGDSALYLCASSLSGSDNQPQHFGDGTRLSIL.